The 13 T cell receptor beta chains reported below all come from one sample, sequenced in a study of PD-1 blockade in mismatch repair-deficient tumors. Produced via immunoSEQ multiplex PCR; TCRdb's table is partial and in-frame only. This sample has approximately 100,000 clones, with 70% to 85% found just once. The sample in question was peripheral blood, obtained approximately 36 weeks after starting pembrolizumab. These receptors originate from an adult with mismatch repair-deficient cancer.

The chain couples TRBV7-9 to TRBJ2-7; TRBD2 agrees at 10 bases. J gave up 1 base and V 2 bases, and 5 bases lay outside the gene matches. Germline V gene sequence: CDR1 SEHNR, CDR2 FQNEAQ (reference sequence). The CDR3 runs 16 residues. The CDR3 DNA follows: TGTGCCAGCAGCTTATCGTTAGCGGGAGGTTCCTACGAGCAGTACTTC. This gives the protein CASSLSLAGGSYEQYF.

The V call is TRBV19, the J call TRBJ2-3; 9 bases line up with TRBD2. The CDR3 is 15 residues long. Per the germline V gene, CDR1 is LNHDA and CDR2 is SQIVND (reference sequence). The ends lost 7 bases at V and 0 bases at J; junction bases unmatched: 5. As DNA, the CDR3 is TGTGCCAGTACCCGGACTAGCGATAGCACAGATACGCAGTATTTT. It yields the protein CASTRTSDSTDTQYF.

The genes are TRBV7-2 and TRBJ2-5, with 11 bases lining up with TRBD1. V dropped 4 bases and J dropped 7; count of bases not matched to a gene: 2. CDR1 and CDR2 from the germline V gene are SGHTA and FQGNSA. The CDR3 is 13 residues long. The CDR3: CASSSGTGGTQYF. The CDR3 nucleotides are TGTGCCAGCAGCTCCGGGACAGGGGGGACCCAGTACTTC.

The V gene is TRBV5-4, the J gene TRBJ1-4; D might be TRBD1 (5 bases). The germline V gene has CDR1 SGHNT and CDR2 YYREEE (reference sequence). The CDR3 has 17 amino acids. V gave up 1 base and J gave up 0 bases, with 13 bases separating them. The CDR3 region is CASSLSAGRATNEKLFF. The CDR3 DNA reads TGTGCCAGCAGCTTGAGCGCAGGGCGAGCAACTAATGAAAAACTGTTTTTT.

The chain is built from TRBV9 and TRBJ2-1, with 14 bases lining up with TRBD2. Trimming at V came to 3 bases and at J to 6 bases, leaving 5 bases not matched to a gene. Looked up from germline, CDR1 is SGDLS and CDR2 is YYNGEE. The CDR3 is 16 amino acids. The CDR3 loop is CASSGLAGGAINEQFF. The CDR3 DNA follows: TGTGCCAGCAGCGGACTAGCGGGAGGGGCCATCAATGAGCAGTTCTTC. Supplemented by reference TRBV9 and TRBJ2-1, the full variable domain reads DSGVTQTPKHLITATGQRVTLRCSPRSGDLSVYWYQQSLDQGLQFLIQYYNGEERAKGNILERFSAQQFPDLHSELNLSSLELGDSALYFCASSGLAGGAINEQFFGPGTRLTVL.

This clone has just a few counts. The chain employs TRBV11-3 and TRBJ2-4; 7 bases agree with TRBD2. V was clipped by 3 bases and J by 8 bases; unmatched bases: 4. This CDR3 has 13 amino acids. CDR1 and CDR2 from the germline V gene are SGHNT and YENEEA. The CDR3 region has the DNA TGTGCCAGCAGCTTCCAGGGAGGGGACATTCAGTACTTC. The encoded protein is CASSFQGGDIQYF.

J is TRBJ2-2 and V is TRBV12-2; the D segment call TRBD2 is taken from the table without a DNA check. TRBV12-2 is a pseudogene segment. CDR3 length: 18 residues. The CDR3 nucleotides read TGTGCAAGTCGCCCCACCGGGACTAGCGGGAGAAACACCGGGGAGCTGTTTTTT. Translation gives CASRPTGTSGRNTGELFF.

V gene TRBV2 combines with J gene TRBJ2-1, with D uncertain. The V gene lost 7 bases and the J gene lost 4 bases, with 14 bases spanning the gap. Germline CDR1 SNHLY, CDR2 FYNNEI. This CDR3 contains 14 residues. The CDR3 sequence is CASTATRAYNEQFF. CDR3 sequence (DNA): TGTGCCAGCACCGCGACAAGGGCTTACAATGAGCAGTTCTTC. The full variable domain, rest sourced from reference TRBV2 and TRBJ2-1, is EPEVTQTPSHQVTQMGQEVILRCVPISNHLYFYWYRQILGQKVEFLVSFYNNEISEKSEIFDDQFSVERPDGSNFTLKIRSTKLEDSAMYFCASTATRAYNEQFFGPGTRLTVL.

The gene calls are TRBV6-5 and TRBJ1-2; 8 nucleotides line up with TRBD1. This CDR3 is 14 amino acids long. Trimming removed 5 bases from V and 4 bases from J; junction bases left unmatched: 6. Germline loops: CDR1 MNHEY, CDR2 SVGAGI. The CDR3 DNA is TGTGCCAGCAGTCTGCAGGGGGCAGCCTATGGCTACACCTTC. This encodes CASSLQGAAYGYTF.

The chain is built from TRBV5-1 and TRBJ2-1; TRBD1 agrees at 7 bases. Per the germline V gene, CDR1 is SGHRS and CDR2 is YFSETQ. CDR3 length: 15 amino acids. The J segment lost 5 bases and the V segment lost 2 bases, leaving 7 bases of the junction unmatched. The CDR3 nucleotides read TGCGCCAGCAGCTTCGAGGGGGCCCGGGACAATGAGCAGTTCTTC. It yields the protein CASSFEGARDNEQFF.

This clone was seen more than once but under ten times. V is TRBV6-1 and J is TRBJ2-7, with TRBD1 identical over 9 bases. Germline V gene sequence: CDR1 MNHNS, CDR2 SASEGT. CDR3 length: 13 amino acids. J lost 5 bases, V lost 8 bases, and 7 bases had no gene match. The CDR3 DNA reads as TGTGCCAGCCTCTACAGGGGGCCTCACGAGCAGTACTTC. Translation: CASLYRGPHEQYF.

The chain uses TRBV7-9 and TRBJ2-1; D gene uncertain. Germline V lookup: CDR1 SEHNR, CDR2 FQNEAQ (reference sequence). Trimming stripped 2 bases from V and 16 bases from J, with 3 bases between. This CDR3 is 8 amino acids long. In nucleotides, the CDR3 is TGTGCCAGCAGCTTACAATTCTTC. It is translated as CASSLQFF.

As regards this clone: At one of its ends the junction is not consistent with the germline gene, which may arise from a read error. This rearrangement joins TRBV30 to TRBJ2-3; 7 bases are shared with TRBD1. The germline gives CDR1 GTSNPN, CDR2 SVGIG (reference sequence). This CDR3 spans 15 amino acids. DNA for the CDR3: TGTGCCTGGAGTGCAGACTCTACCGGGACAGTTCCCCAGGGATTT. Its protein is CAWSADSTGTVPQGF.